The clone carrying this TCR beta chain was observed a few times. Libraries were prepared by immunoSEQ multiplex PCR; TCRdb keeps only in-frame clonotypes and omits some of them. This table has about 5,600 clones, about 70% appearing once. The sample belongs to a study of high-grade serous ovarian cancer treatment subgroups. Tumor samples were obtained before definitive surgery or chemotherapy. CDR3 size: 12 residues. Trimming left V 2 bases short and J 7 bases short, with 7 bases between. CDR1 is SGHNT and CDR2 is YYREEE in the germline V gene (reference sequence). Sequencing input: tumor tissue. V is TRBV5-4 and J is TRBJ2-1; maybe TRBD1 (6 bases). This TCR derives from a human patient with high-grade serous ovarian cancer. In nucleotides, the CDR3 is TGTGCCAGCAGCTTAACAGGGAATGAGCAGTTCTTC. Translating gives CASSLTGNEQFF. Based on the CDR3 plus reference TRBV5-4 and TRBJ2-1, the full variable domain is ETGVTQSPTHLIKTRGQQVTLRCSSQSGHNTVSWYQQALGQGPQFIFQYYREEENGRGNFPPRFSGLQFPNYSSELNVNALELDDSALYLCASSLTGNEQFFGPGTRLTVL.